This T cell receptor beta chain is drawn from a study of tumor-infiltrating lymphocytes in primary liver carcinoma. Of note for this clonotype: The antigen remains unidentified. A read error may account for a junction end that differs from germline.

The researchers produced TCR beta cDNA from 500 ng total RNA with a constant-region primer. What produced the TCR beta libraries was three nested multiplex PCR rounds using slightly modified ARM-PCR. Use of TRBV1-TRBV30 forward primers with a C-beta reverse primer characterized the first two PCR rounds, which lasted about 11 cycles each. Using its own MiXCR run on the multiplex PCR reads, TCRdb lists one record per CDR3 protein. The sample carries approximately 100,000 distinct CDR3 sequences, 65% to 75% recorded once. Study results and limitations: Overlap between tumor regions exceeded overlap of tumor with adjacent tissue or blood.

Scientists recovered RNA and DNA together from around 20-30 mg of unsorted bulk tissue. Primary liver carcinoma, confirmed by histopathology, was surgically resected. All of the tumor samples contained over 90% viable tumor cells. CDR3 length equals 16 residues. The germline V gene encodes CDR1 SGHNT and CDR2 YENEEA. This clonotype was sampled from an older woman with primary liver carcinoma and hepatitis B virus infection. Sequencing was carried out using liver tumor tissue from sampling region 2. Subset: tumor region T2, inferior pole. This sequence joins TRBV11-3 and TRBJ2-1, with 11 bases aligning to TRBD1. The CDR3 here is CPSSLDGQGALNEQFF. The CDR3 region has the DNA TGTCCCAGCAGTTTAGACGGACAGGGGGCGCTTAATGAGCAGTTCTTC. The full variable domain, its missing parts supplied by reference TRBV11-3 and TRBJ2-1, is EAGVVQSPRYKIIEKKQPVAFWCNPISGHNTLYWYLQNLGQGPELLIRYENEEAVDDSQLPKDRFSAERLKGVDSTLKIQPAELGDSAVYLCPSSLDGQGALNEQFFGPGTRLTVL.